This T cell receptor beta chain was recorded in a study of blood T cell repertoires in COVID-19. Study-wide background: Collection of acute and convalescent COVID-19 samples took place in the United States, Italy and Spain. T cells, B-cell-depleted T cells, or PBMCs supplied cDNA or gDNA.

Per the authors' pipeline: The authors estimated nucleated cell counts from reference gene primer amplification. The repertoire was sequenced with immunoSEQ multiplex PCR; TCRdb's copy has only in-frame clones and lacks some. The DNA was the basis for D and trimming; V, J and clone size are from that table. The data hold some 200,000 clones, with roughly nine tenths observed a single time. The germline CDR1 and CDR2 sequences are LNHDA and SQIVND (reference sequence). The CDR3 has 15 residues. The V end was cut by 8 bases, the J end by 0 bases, with 14 bases between. The sequence derives from a woman in her 70s with acute or convalescent COVID-19. The source material was peripheral blood. This chain joins TRBV19 and TRBJ2-4; D is possibly TRBD2 (5 bases). CDR3 in DNA: TGTGCCAGTTCACAAGGCGGACTAGCCAAAAACATTCAGTACTTC. This sequence encodes CASSQGGLAKNIQYF.